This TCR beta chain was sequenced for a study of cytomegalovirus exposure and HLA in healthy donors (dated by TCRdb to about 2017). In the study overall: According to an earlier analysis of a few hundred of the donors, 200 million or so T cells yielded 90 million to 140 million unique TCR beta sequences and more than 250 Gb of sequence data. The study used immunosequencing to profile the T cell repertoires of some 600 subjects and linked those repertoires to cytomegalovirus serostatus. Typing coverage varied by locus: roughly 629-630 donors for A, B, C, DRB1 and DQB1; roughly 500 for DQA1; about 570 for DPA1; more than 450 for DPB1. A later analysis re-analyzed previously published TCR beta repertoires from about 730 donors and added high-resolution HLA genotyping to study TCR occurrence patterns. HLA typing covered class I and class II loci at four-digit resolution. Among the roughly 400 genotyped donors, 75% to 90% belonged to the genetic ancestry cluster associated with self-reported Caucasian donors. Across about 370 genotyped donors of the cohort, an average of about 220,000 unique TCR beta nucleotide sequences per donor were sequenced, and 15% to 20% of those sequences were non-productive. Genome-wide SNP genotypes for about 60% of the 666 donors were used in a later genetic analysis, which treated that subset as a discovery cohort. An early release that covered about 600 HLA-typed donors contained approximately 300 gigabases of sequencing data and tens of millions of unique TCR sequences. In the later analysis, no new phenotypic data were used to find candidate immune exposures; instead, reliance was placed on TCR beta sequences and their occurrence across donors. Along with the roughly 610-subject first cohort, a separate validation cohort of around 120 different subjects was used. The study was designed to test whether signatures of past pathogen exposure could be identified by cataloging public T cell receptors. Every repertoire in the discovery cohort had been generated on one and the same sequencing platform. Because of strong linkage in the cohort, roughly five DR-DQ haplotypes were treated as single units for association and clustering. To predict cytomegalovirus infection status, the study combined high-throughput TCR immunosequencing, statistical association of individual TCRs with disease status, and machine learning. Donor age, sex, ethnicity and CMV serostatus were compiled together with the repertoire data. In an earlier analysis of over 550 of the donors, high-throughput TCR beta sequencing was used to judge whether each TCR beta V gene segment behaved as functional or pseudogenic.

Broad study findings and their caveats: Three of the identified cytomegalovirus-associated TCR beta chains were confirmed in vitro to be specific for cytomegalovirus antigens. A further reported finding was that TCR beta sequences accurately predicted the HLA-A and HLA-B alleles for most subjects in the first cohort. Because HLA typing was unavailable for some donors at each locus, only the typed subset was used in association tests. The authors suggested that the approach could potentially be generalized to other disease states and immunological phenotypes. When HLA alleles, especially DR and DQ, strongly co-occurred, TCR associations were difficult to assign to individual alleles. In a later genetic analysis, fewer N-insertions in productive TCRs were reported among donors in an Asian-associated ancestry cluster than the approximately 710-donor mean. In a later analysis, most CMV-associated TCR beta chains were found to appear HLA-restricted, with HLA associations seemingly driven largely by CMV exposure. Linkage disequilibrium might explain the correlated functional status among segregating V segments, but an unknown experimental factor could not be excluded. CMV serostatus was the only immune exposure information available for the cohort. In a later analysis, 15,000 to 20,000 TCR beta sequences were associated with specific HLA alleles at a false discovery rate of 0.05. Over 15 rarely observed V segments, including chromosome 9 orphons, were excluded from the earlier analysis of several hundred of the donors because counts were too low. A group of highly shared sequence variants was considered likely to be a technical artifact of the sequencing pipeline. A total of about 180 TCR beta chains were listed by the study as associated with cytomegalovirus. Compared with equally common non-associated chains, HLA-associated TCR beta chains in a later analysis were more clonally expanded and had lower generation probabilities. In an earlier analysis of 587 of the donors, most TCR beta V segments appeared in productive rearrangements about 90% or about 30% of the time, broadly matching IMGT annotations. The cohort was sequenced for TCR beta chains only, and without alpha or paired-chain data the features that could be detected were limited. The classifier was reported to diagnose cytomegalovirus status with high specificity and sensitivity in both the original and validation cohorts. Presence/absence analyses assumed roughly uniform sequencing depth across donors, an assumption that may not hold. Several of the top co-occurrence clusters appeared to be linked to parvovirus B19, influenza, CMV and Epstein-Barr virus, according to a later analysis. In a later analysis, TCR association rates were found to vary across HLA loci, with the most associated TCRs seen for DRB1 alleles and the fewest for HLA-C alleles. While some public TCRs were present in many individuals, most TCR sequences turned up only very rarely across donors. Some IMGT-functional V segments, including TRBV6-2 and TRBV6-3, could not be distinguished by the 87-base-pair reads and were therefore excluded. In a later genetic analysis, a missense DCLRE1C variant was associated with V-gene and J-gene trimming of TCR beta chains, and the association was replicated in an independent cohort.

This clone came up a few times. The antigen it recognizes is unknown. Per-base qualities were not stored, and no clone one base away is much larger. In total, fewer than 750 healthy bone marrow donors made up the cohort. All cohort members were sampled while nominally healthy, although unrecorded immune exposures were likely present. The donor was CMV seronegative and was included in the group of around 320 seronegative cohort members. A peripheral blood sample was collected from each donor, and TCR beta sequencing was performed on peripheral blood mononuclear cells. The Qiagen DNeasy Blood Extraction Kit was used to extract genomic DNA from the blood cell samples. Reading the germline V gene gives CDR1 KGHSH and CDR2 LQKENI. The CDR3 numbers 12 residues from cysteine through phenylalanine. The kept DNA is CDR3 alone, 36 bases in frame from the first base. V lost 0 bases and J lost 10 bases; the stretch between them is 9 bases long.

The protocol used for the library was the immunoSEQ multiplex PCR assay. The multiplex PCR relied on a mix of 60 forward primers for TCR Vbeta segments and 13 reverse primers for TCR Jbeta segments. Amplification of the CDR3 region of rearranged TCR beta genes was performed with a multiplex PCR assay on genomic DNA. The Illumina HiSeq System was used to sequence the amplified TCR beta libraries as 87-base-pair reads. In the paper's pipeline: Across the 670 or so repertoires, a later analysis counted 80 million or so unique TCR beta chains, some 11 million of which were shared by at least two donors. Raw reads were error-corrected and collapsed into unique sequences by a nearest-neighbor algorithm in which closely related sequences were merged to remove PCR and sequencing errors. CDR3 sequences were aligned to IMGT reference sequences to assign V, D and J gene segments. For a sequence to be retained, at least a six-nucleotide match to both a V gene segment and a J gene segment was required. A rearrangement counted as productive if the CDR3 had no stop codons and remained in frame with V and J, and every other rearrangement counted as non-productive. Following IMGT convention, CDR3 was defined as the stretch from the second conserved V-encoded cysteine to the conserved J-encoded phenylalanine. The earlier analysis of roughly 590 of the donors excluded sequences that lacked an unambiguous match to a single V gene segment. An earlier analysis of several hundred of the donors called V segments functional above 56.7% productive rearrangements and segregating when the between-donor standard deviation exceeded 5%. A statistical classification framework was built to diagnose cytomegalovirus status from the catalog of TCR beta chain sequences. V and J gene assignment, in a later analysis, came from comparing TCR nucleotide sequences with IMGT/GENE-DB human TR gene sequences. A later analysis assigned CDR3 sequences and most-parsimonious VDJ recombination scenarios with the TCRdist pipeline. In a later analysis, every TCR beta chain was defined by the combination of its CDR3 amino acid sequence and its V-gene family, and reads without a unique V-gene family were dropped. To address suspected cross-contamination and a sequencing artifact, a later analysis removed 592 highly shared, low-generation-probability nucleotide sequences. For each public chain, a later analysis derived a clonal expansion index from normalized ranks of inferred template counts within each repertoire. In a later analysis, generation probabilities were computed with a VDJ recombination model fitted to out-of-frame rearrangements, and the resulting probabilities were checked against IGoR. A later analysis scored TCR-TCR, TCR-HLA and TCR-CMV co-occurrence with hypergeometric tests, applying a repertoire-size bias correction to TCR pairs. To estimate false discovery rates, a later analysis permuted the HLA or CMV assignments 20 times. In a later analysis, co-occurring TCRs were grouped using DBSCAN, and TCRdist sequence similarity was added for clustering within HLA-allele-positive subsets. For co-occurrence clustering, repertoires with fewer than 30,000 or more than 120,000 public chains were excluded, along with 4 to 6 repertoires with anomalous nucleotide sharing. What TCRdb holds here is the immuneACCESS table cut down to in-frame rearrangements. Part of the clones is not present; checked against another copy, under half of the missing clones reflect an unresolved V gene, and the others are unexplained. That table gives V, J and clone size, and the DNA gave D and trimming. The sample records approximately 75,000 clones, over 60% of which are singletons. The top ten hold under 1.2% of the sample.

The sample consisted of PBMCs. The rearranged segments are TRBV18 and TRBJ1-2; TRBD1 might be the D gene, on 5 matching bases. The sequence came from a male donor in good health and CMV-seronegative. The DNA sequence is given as TGTGCCAGCTCACCACCGCGGGGGGTCTACACCTTC. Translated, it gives CASSPPRGVYTF.